The 13 T cell receptor beta chains listed next were all sequenced from one sample in a study of T-cell reconstitution after alpha-beta-depleted transplantation in children. Unique molecular identifiers featured in how the TCRbeta library was prepared. MiXCR, applied by TCRdb to the PCR reads, yields one record per CDR3 protein. The sample gives some 5,000 distinct CDR3 sequences, about 7% of which show up once; under 2% is in the top ten. Sequencing used PBMCs, mostly from graft donor cells, obtained 60 days after TCRalphabeta/CD19-depleted stem cell transplant. All receptors derive from a boy in the first two years of life who had a stem cell transplant for SCID, so the T cells may come from the graft donor.

This clonotype was found many times. V gene TRBV12-5 combines with J gene TRBJ1-6; D might be TRBD1 (6 bases). CDR1 and CDR2 from the germline V gene are LGHNT and FRNRAP. CDR3 length: 16 residues. V lost 7 bases, J lost 3 bases, and 16 bases lay in between. Here the CDR3 DNA reads TGTGCTAGTGCCTCCGGGGGGCCACACTATAATTCACCCCTCCACTTT. Translated, it gives CASASGGPHYNSPLHF.

In this sample, this clonotype is medium-sized. The chain couples TRBV5-1 to TRBJ1-4; possibly TRBD1 for D (5 bases). The V end was cut by 5 bases, the J end by 1 base, with 15 bases between. Germline V CDR1 and CDR2: SGHRS, YFSETQ. The CDR3 loop spans 16 amino acids. The CDR3 spells CASRRSGRRTNEKLFF. For the CDR3, the DNA is TGCGCCAGCAGGAGGTCAGGGAGGCGAACTAATGAAAAACTGTTTTTT.

By sample fraction, this clonotype is large. The chain joins TRBV7-9 to TRBJ1-4; D is unclear. With 5 bases removed from V and 6 bases from J, the gap between germline ends came to 7 bases. The germline V gene has CDR1 SEHNR and CDR2 FQNEAQ (reference sequence). The CDR3 contains 12 residues. Here the CDR3 reads CASSPSYEKLFF. The DNA for the CDR3 is TGTGCCAGCAGCCCGTCCTATGAAAAACTGTTTTTT.

This clonotype is termed medium-sized. The gene calls are TRBV7-2 and TRBJ2-1; 9 bases map to TRBD2. CDR1 and CDR2 (germline): SGHTA, FQGNSA. This CDR3 contains 18 residues. Losses at the gene ends were 6 bases for V and 2 bases for J; bases not matched to a gene: 14. The CDR3 DNA follows: TGTGCCAGCAGTTCCCGGGGAGGAAGCGGGGGGCCCTACAATGAGCAGTTCTTC. Translating it yields CASSSRGGSGGPYNEQFF.

By its share, this clonotype is medium-sized. V is TRBV20-1 and J is TRBJ1-2; 8 nucleotides agree with TRBD1. CDR1 DFQATT and CDR2 SNEGSKA come from the germline V gene (reference sequence). CDR3 length: 14 residues. V was pared by 6 bases and J by 5 bases, with 11 bases of the junction left unmatched. CDR3 sequence: CSAQDRASFYGYTF. The CDR3 DNA reads TGCAGTGCGCAGGACAGGGCGAGTTTTTATGGCTACACCTTC.

By share of the sample, this clonotype is medium-sized. The genes are TRBV14 and TRBJ2-3; 14 nucleotides agree with TRBD2. The germline CDR1 and CDR2 sequences are SGHDN and FVKESK. The CDR3 spans 19 residues. V lost 2 bases, J lost 7 bases, and 14 bases stayed unmatched. The CDR3 spells CASSQRRLIGTSGGYTQYF. The CDR3 nucleotides are TGTGCCAGCAGCCAACGTAGATTAATCGGGACTAGCGGGGGATATACGCAGTATTTT.

This clonotype is labeled medium-sized. This chain joins TRBV6-5 and TRBJ2-5, with D possibly being TRBD1 (6 bases). V was clipped by 0 bases and J by 0 bases, with 14 bases between them. Germline V gives CDR1 MNHEY, CDR2 SVGAGI. The CDR3 spans 17 residues. Here the CDR3 DNA reads TGTGCCAGCAGTTACTCTATGACAGGAACAAACCAAGAGACCCAGTACTTC. It encodes CASSYSMTGTNQETQYF.

In its sample, this clonotype is medium-sized. This sequence joins TRBV7-3 and TRBJ2-1; 10 nucleotides match TRBD1. The CDR3 loop spans 14 amino acids. Germline CDR1 is SGHTA and CDR2 is FQGTGA. J gave up 8 bases and V 6 bases, and 7 bases lay outside the gene matches. For the CDR3, the DNA is TGTGCCAGCAGGGCCGGGACAGGGGCATATGAGCAGTTCTTC. This gives the protein CASRAGTGAYEQFF.

In its sample, this clonotype is medium-sized. This sequence joins TRBV12-3 or TRBV12-4 and TRBJ1-4, with D unresolved. The CDR3 runs to 14 residues. Trimming removed 0 bases from V and 8 bases from J, with 10 bases in between. CDR3 protein: CASSLALGLEKLFF. In DNA form, the CDR3 reads TGTGCCAGCAGTTTAGCGCTTGGACTGGAAAAACTGTTTTTT.

Relative to its sample, this clonotype is medium-sized. This rearrangement joins TRBV29-1 to TRBJ2-1; TRBD1 might be the D (6 bases). Germline CDR1 SQVTM, CDR2 ANQGSEA. The CDR3 sequence is 12 residues long. V was cut by 7 bases and J by 9 bases, with 16 bases left in between. CDR3 DNA: TGCAGCGATAGAACAGGGTTCACTGAGCAGTTCTTC. Residues: CSDRTGFTEQFF.

This sequence joins TRBV19 and TRBJ1-2, with D hard to call. Trimming cost V 4 bases and J 8 bases, with 11 bases left between them. The CDR3 is made up of 12 amino acids. Germline V gene data show CDR1 as LNHDA and CDR2 as SQIVND (reference sequence). The CDR3 sequence: CASSRVGRGYTF. The CDR3 DNA reads TGTGCCAGTAGTAGGGTAGGGAGGGGCTACACCTTC.

This clonotype is labeled medium-sized. The rearrangement links TRBV20-1 to TRBJ2-1; D is possibly TRBD1 (6 bases). The CDR3 length is 14 residues. Trimming removed 4 bases at V and 8 bases at J, with 18 bases between. Germline loops: CDR1 DFQATT, CDR2 SNEGSKA (reference sequence). The CDR3 reads CSATFSTGRDEQFF. The CDR3, as DNA: TGCAGTGCTACCTTCTCGACAGGTAGGGATGAGCAGTTCTTC.

The table lists this clonotype with many counts. This chain joins TRBV6-2 or TRBV6-3 and TRBJ2-7; maybe TRBD1 (6 bases). Germline values: CDR1 MNHEY, CDR2 SVGEGT. Trimming took 0 bases from V and 0 from J, leaving 12 bases between them. CDR3 size: 16 residues. The CDR3, as DNA: TGTGCCAGCAGTTACTCCTGGACAGCGCGCTCCTACGAGCAGTACTTC. Its protein product is CASSYSWTARSYEQYF.